The entry that follows covers one T cell receptor (beta chain) sequence. This sample was included in a study of shared clonotypes between healthy human individuals. Study-level information: Each donor's CD8 memory used one plate, CD8 naive two, each CD4 subset three.

Naive CD4+ cells were CD45RA-selected; the remaining cells were memory. Sorted-subset replicate PCRs used about 200 ng of genomic DNA. This amount corresponded to tens of thousands of T cell genomes. This table comes from immunoSEQ multiplex PCR, and its TCRdb copy is limited to in-frame clones, with some not included. The data show hundreds of thousands of clones, 90% to 96% seen once. This sequence originates from a woman under 40 in good health. The sample comprised naive CD4+ T cells sorted from blood. Subset here: CD45RA+ positively selected.

The CDR3 loop reads CASSSSGGPIGEQFF. DNA of the CDR3: TGTGCCAGCAGTTCGTCAGGGGGCCCCATAGGTGAGCAGTTCTTC. This sequence joins TRBV28 and TRBJ2-1; 8 bases map to TRBD1. The CDR3 contains 15 residues. CDR1 and CDR2 (germline): MDHEN, SYDVKM. The V segment lost 4 bases and the J segment 9 bases; nucleotides outside the gene matches: 11.